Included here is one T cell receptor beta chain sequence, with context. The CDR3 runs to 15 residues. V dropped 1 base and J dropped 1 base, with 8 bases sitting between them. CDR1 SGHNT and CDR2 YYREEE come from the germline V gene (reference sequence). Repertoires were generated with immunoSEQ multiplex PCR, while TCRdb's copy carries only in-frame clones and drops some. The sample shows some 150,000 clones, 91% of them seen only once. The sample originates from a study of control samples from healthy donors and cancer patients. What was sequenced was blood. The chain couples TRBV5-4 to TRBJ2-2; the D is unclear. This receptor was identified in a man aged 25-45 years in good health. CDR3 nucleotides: TGTGCCAGCAGCTTGAGGTCTCAGAACACCGGGGAGCTGTTTTTT. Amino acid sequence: CASSLRSQNTGELFF.